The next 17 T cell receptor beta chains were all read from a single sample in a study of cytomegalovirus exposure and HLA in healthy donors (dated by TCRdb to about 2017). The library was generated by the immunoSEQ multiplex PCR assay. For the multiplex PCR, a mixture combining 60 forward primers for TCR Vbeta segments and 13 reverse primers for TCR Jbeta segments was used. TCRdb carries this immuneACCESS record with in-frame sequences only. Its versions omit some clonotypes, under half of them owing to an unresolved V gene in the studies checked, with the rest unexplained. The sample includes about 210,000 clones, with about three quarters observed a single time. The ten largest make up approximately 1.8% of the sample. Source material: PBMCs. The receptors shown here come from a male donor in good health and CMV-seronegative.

The DNA of the CDR3 is TGTGCCACCAGCAGAGTTCCGGGACAGCTTGCAACTAATGAAAAACTGTTTTTT. The encoded protein is CATSRVPGQLATNEKLFF. The chain links TRBV15 to TRBJ1-4; 7 nucleotides align to TRBD1. The V gene end was trimmed by 1 base and the J gene end by 0 bases; junction bases not matched to a gene: 8. The CDR3 has 18 residues. In germline, CDR1 is LNHNV, CDR2 YYDKDF (reference sequence).

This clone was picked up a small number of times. The DNA for the CDR3 is TGTGCCAGCACCCAAGGGACGAGACAGGGGGCAAATAGGTATGGCTACACCTTC. This gives the protein CASTQGTRQGANRYGYTF. This chain connects TRBV21-1 to TRBJ1-2; the DNA was not compared with TRBD1, the D call given in the table. TRBV21-1 is a known pseudogene. The CDR3 has 18 residues.

The CDR3 coding sequence is TGTGCCAGCAGCGTAGGAGAGGTCTCCTACGAGCAGTACTTC. It codes for CASSVGEVSYEQYF. This chain links TRBV9 with TRBJ2-7; D gene ambiguous. Trimming took 0 bases from V and 0 from J, leaving 7 bases between them. CDR1 is SGDLS, CDR2 YYNGEE, per germline. CDR3 length: 14 amino acids. Combining the CDR3 with reference TRBV9 and TRBJ2-7 gives the whole variable domain DSGVTQTPKHLITATGQRVTLRCSPRSGDLSVYWYQQSLDQGLQFLIQYYNGEERAKGNILERFSAQQFPDLHSELNLSSLELGDSALYFCASSVGEVSYEQYFGPGTRLTVT.

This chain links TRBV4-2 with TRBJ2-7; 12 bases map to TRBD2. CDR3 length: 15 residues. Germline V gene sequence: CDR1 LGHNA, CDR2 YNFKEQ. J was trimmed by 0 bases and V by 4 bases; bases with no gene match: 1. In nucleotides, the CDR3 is TGTGCCAGCAGCCCTAGCGGGGGGGACTCCTACGAGCAGTACTTC. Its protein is CASSPSGGDSYEQYF.

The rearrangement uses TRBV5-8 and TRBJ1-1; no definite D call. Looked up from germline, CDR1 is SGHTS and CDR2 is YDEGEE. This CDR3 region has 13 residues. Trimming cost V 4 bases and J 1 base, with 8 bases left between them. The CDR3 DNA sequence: TGTGCCAGCAGCCCGGGTTGGAACACTGAAGCTTTCTTT. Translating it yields CASSPGWNTEAFF.

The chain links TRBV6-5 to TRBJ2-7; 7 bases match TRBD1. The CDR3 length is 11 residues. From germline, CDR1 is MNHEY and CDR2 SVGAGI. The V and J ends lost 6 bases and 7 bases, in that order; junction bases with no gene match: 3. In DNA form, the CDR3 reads TGTGCCAGCAGATCAGGGGGTGAGCAGTACTTC. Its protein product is CASRSGGEQYF.

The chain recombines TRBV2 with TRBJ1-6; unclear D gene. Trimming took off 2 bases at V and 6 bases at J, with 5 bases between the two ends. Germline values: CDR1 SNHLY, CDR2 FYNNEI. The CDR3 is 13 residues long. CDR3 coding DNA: TGTGCCAGCAGTGAATCTTCTAATTCACCCCTCCACTTT. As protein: CASSESSNSPLHF.

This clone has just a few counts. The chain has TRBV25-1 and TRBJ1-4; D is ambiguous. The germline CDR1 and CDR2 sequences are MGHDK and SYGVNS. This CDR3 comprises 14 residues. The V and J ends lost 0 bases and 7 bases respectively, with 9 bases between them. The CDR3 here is CASSEYVGPEKLFF. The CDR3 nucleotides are TGTGCCAGCAGTGAATACGTGGGCCCTGAAAAACTGTTTTTT.

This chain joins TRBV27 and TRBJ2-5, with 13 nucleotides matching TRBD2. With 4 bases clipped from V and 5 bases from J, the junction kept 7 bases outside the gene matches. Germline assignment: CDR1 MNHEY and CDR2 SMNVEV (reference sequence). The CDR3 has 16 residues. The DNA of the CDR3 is TGTGCCAGCAGTTCTGGACTAGCGGGGGAGGGGGAGACCCAGTACTTC. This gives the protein CASSSGLAGEGETQYF.

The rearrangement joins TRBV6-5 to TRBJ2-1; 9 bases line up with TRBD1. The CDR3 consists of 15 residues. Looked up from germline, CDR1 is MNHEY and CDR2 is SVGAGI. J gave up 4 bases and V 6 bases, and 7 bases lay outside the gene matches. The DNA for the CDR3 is TGTGCCAGCAGGAGAGGGACAGGGTATTACAATGAGCAGTTCTTC. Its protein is CASRRGTGYYNEQFF.

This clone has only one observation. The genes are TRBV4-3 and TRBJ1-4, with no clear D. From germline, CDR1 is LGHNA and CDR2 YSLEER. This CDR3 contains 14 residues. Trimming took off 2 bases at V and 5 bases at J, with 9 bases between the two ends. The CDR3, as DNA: TGCGCCAGCAGCCAACCGGGGAGGAATGAAAAACTGTTTTTT. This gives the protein CASSQPGRNEKLFF.

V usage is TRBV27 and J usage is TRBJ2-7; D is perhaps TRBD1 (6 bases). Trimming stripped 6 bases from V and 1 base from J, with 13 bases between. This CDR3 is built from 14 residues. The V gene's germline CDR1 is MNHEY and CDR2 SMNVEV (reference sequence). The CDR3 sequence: CASRIRDRSYEQYF. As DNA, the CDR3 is TGTGCCAGCAGAATTCGCGACAGGTCCTACGAGCAGTACTTC.

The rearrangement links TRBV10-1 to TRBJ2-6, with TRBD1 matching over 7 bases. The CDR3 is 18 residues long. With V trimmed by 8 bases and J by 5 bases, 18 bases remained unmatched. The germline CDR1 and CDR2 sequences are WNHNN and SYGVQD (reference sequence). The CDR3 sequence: CASSERWLRQGWANVLTF. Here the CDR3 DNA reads TGCGCCAGCTCGGAAAGGTGGCTGCGACAGGGTTGGGCCAACGTCCTGACTTTC.

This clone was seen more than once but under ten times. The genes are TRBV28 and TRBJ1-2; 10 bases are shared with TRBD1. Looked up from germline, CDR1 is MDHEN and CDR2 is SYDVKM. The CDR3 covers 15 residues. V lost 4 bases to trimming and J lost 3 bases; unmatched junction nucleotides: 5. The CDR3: CASSSTGGGYYGYTF. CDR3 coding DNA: TGTGCCAGCAGTTCGACAGGGGGCGGTTACTATGGCTACACCTTC.

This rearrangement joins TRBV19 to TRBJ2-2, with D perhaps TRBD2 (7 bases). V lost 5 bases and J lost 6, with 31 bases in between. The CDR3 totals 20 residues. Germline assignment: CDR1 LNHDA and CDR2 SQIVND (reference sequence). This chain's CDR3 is CASSPWWGAGRGRSPGELFF. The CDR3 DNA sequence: TGTGCCAGTAGTCCCTGGTGGGGGGCGGGTCGCGGGAGATCCCCCGGGGAGCTGTTTTTT.

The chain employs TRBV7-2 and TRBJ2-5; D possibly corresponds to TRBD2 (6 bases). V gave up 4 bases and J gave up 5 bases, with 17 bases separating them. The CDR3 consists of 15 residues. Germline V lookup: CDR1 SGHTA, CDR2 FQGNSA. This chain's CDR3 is CASSSTGGRSETQYF. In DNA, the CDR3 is TGTGCCAGCAGCTCAACTGGGGGGAGGTCGGAGACCCAGTACTTC.

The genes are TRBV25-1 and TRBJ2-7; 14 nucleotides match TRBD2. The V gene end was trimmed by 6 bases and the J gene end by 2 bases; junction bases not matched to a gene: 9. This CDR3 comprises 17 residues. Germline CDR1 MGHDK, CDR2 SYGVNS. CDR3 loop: CASSAGTSGRHPYEQYF. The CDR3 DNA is TGTGCCAGCAGCGCAGGGACTAGCGGGAGACATCCCTACGAGCAGTACTTC.